What follows are 26 T cell receptor beta chains derived from one specimen sequenced in a study of T cell responses to AZD1222 COVID-19 vaccine. Sequencing was performed with immunoSEQ multiplex PCR; in TCRdb, only in-frame clones are kept and a portion is missing. There are 100,000 to 150,000 clones in the sample; around nine tenths occur only once, and around 10% lies in the top ten. The material sequenced was peripheral blood, taken on day 0 of MenACWY control vaccination. The receptors shown here come from an adult in good health.

The V gene is TRBV7-9, the J gene TRBJ1-2; D may be TRBD1 (5 bases). CDR1 and CDR2 from the germline V gene are SEHNR and FQNEAQ (reference sequence). The length of the CDR3 is 12 residues. V was pared by 5 bases and J by 8 bases, with 12 bases between. The CDR3 region has the DNA TGTGCCAGCAGCACGGGACTGGACGGCTACACCTTC. This gives the protein CASSTGLDGYTF.

This rearrangement joins TRBV18 to TRBJ2-5, with 14 bases aligning to TRBD2. This CDR3 region has 17 residues. J was trimmed by 3 bases and V by 2 bases; bases with no gene match: 5. Germline V lookup: CDR1 KGHSH, CDR2 LQKENI. CDR3 residues: CASSPGTSGSGEETQYF. The CDR3 region has the DNA TGTGCCAGCTCACCAGGGACTAGCGGGAGCGGGGAAGAGACCCAGTACTTC.

The rearrangement joins TRBV19 to TRBJ2-3; a weak D match, TRBD1 (5 bases). Trimming removed 7 bases from V and 7 bases from J, with 12 bases in between. Germline loops: CDR1 LNHDA, CDR2 SQIVND (reference sequence). CDR3 size: 12 residues. In DNA, the CDR3 is TGTGCCAGTAATGATCGGACAAATACGCAGTATTTT. Protein product: CASNDRTNTQYF.

This chain's CDR3 is CAWSVLAAYGYTF. CDR3 DNA: TGTGCCTGGAGTGTACTGGCTGCTTATGGCTACACCTTC. The V gene is TRBV30, the J gene TRBJ1-2; D is unclear. The CDR3 runs to 13 residues. The ends were cut back, 0 bases at V and 5 bases at J, with 10 bases in the middle. The germline CDR1 and CDR2 sequences are GTSNPN and SVGIG (reference sequence).

This sequence joins TRBV30 and TRBJ1-5, with D tentatively TRBD1 (6 bases). CDR1 and CDR2 from the germline V gene are GTSNPN and SVGIG (reference sequence). V was clipped by 4 bases and J by 3 bases, with 10 bases between them. This CDR3 contains 13 residues. CDR3 DNA: TGTGCCTGGAACCGGGACAACAATCAGCCCCAGCATTTT. Translated: CAWNRDNNQPQHF. Complete variable domain (other parts from reference TRBV30 and TRBJ1-5): SQTIHQWPATLVQPVGSPLSLECTVEGTSNPNLYWYRQAAGRGLQLLFYSVGIGQISSEVPQNLSASRPQDRQFILSSKKLLLSDSGFYLCAWNRDNNQPQHFGDGTRLSIL.

This clone was counted a single time. The chain employs TRBV12-3 or TRBV12-4 and TRBJ2-7, with 7 bases fitting TRBD2. The CDR3 has 13 amino acids. After removal of 6 bases from V and 6 bases from J, the junction contained 8 bases not matched to a gene. The CDR3 loop reads CASRELAFGEQYF. In nucleotides, the CDR3 is TGTGCCAGCAGGGAACTAGCGTTCGGCGAGCAGTACTTC.

The chain couples TRBV28 to TRBJ2-7; 8 positions match TRBD1. V lost 7 bases and J lost 4; bases outside the gene matches: 9. Germline V CDR1 and CDR2: MDHEN, SYDVKM. The CDR3 extends over 14 amino acids. CDR3 loop: CASTRGQVVYEQYF. CDR3 DNA sequence: TGTGCCAGCACTAGGGGACAGGTAGTTTACGAGCAGTACTTC.

The genes are TRBV27 and TRBJ2-1; maybe TRBD1 (5 bases). The germline CDR1 and CDR2 sequences are MNHEY and SMNVEV (reference sequence). Between the trimmed V and J ends, which lost 6 bases and 8 bases, there was a span of 20 bases. The CDR3 extends over 15 amino acids. As DNA, the CDR3 is TGTGCCAGCAGGACTGACAGAAACGCATTATATGAGCAGTTCTTC. Its translation: CASRTDRNALYEQFF.

This sequence joins TRBV6-2 or TRBV6-3 and TRBJ2-1, with a weak D call TRBD1 (6 bases). V was pared by 6 bases and J by 4 bases, with 16 bases between. The CDR3 is made up of 15 amino acids. Germline assignment: CDR1 MNHEY and CDR2 SVGEGT. The CDR3 bases are TGTGCCAGCAGCCCCTCCCGGACAGTTTACAATGAGCAGTTCTTC. Its translation is CASSPSRTVYNEQFF.

This clone came up a few times. The chain links TRBV9 to TRBJ2-5, with 9 nucleotides matching TRBD2. This CDR3 has 17 residues. CDR1 and CDR2 from the germline V gene are SGDLS and YYNGEE. The V and J ends lost 0 bases and 0 bases, in that order; junction bases with no gene match: 6. The CDR3 nucleotides are TGTGCCAGCAGCGTAGGGGAGACTAGCGGACACCAAGAGACCCAGTACTTC. The encoded protein is CASSVGETSGHQETQYF.

The chain carries TRBV9 and TRBJ2-1; tentative D call: TRBD2 (5 bases). Germline CDR1 is SGDLS and CDR2 is YYNGEE. V was pared by 4 bases and J by 10 bases, with 15 bases between. This CDR3 is 13 amino acids long. CDR3 DNA sequence: TGTGCCAGCAGCTCGACTGGGCGGGTCGAGCAGTTCTTC. Protein: CASSSTGRVEQFF.

In the case of this clone: The sample has other DNA sequences that encode this CDR3 too. CDR3 amino acids: CASSEDTGELFF. The CDR3 DNA sequence: TGTGCCAGCAGTGAAGACACCGGGGAGCTGTTTTTT. The rearrangement joins TRBV2 to TRBJ2-2; D ambiguous. The V end lost 1 base, the J end lost 3 bases, and 0 bases lay between the germline ends. Germline V gene sequence: CDR1 SNHLY, CDR2 FYNNEI. The CDR3 sequence is 12 residues long.

The chain links TRBV30 to TRBJ1-2, with D possibly TRBD1 on 5 matching bases. The CDR3 is 13 residues long. Germline lookup yields CDR1 GTSNPN and CDR2 SVGIG (reference sequence). V was trimmed by 7 bases and J by 4 bases, leaving 16 bases between them. The CDR3 here is CASLTPGFYGYTF. CDR3 bases: TGTGCCTCCTTGACTCCAGGGTTCTATGGCTACACCTTC.

About this clone: Its ends do not fully match the called genes, so a read error is possible. The identical CDR3 is also encoded by other nucleotide sequences in the sample. The chain carries TRBV5-1 and TRBJ2-3; 8 bases match TRBD1. CDR1 is SGHRS and CDR2 is YFSETQ in the germline V gene. The CDR3 covers 16 residues. The CDR3 sequence: CASSLEGRGQADTQYF. DNA of the CDR3: TGCGCCAGCAGCTTGGAGGGCAGGGGGCAGGCAGATACACAGTATTTT.

This chain connects TRBV29-1 to TRBJ2-3, with 9 positions matching TRBD2. The CDR3 runs 15 residues. From germline, CDR1 is SQVTM and CDR2 ANQGSEA. J was trimmed by 0 bases and V by 2 bases; bases with no gene match: 3. Here the CDR3 reads CSVENSGGSTDTQYF. The CDR3, as DNA: TGCAGCGTTGAAAATAGCGGGGGAAGCACAGATACGCAGTATTTT.

V and J are TRBV6-2 or TRBV6-3 and TRBJ2-3, with D perhaps given as TRBD1 or TRBD2 (8 bases each). Between the trimmed V and J ends, which lost 3 bases and 5 bases, there was a span of 18 bases. Germline V gene data show CDR1 as MNHEY and CDR2 as SVGEGT. This CDR3 has 16 amino acids. CDR3 sequence: CASSYLGSGTGDTQYF. CDR3 nucleotide sequence: TGTGCCAGCAGTTATCTTGGTAGCGGGACAGGAGATACGCAGTATTTT.

This clone was detected only once. The chain has TRBV11-2 and TRBJ2-2, with 10 bases fitting TRBD1. Germline CDR1 reads SGHAT; CDR2 reads FQNNGV. Trimming removed 5 bases from V and 4 bases from J; junction bases left unmatched: 4. The length of the CDR3 is 15 residues. The CDR3 spells CASSPGTGVTGELFF. The CDR3, as DNA: TGTGCCAGCAGCCCCGGGACAGGGGTCACCGGGGAGCTGTTTTTT.

The chain has TRBV2 and TRBJ2-7; D is unclear. CDR1 SNHLY and CDR2 FYNNEI come from the germline V gene. CDR3 length: 10 amino acids. The ends were cut back, 4 bases at V and 5 bases at J, with 3 bases in the middle. The CDR3 reads CASSGHEQYF. The CDR3 nucleotides are TGTGCCAGCAGTGGGCACGAGCAGTACTTC. Full variable domain (remainder filled in from reference TRBV2 and TRBJ2-7): EPEVTQTPSHQVTQMGQEVILRCVPISNHLYFYWYRQILGQKVEFLVSFYNNEISEKSEIFDDQFSVERPDGSNFTLKIRSTKLEDSAMYFCASSGHEQYFGPGTRLTVT.

J is TRBJ2-7 and V is TRBV6-5, with TRBD2 matching over 10 bases. Germline trimming cut 4 bases from V and 3 bases from J; bases unmatched to any gene: 6. Germline values: CDR1 MNHEY, CDR2 SVGAGI. CDR3 length: 15 residues. The DNA of the CDR3 is TGTGCCAGCAGTTCACCTAGCGGGAGAGGCTACGAGCAGTACTTC. It is translated as CASSSPSGRGYEQYF.

On this clone: One junction end does not reproduce the germline sequence, and a read error may be involved. The chain uses TRBV6-4 and TRBJ2-3; no clear D gene. Germline V gene sequence: CDR1 MRHNA, CDR2 SNTAGT. The CDR3 loop spans 14 amino acids. The CDR3 here is CASIWQSRTDTQYF. For the CDR3, the DNA is TGTGCCAGCATCTGGCAGTCGCGCACGGATACGCAGTATTTT.

The J gene is TRBJ1-1, the V gene TRBV4-1; perhaps TRBD1 as D (6 bases). The CDR3 is 12 residues long. V gave up 1 base and J gave up 7 bases, with 7 bases separating them. Germline lookup yields CDR1 MGHRA and CDR2 YSYEKL. The CDR3 coding sequence is TGCGCCAGCAGCCAAGCAGGGGTTGAAGCTTTCTTT. Protein sequence: CASSQAGVEAFF.

This sequence joins TRBV24-1 and TRBJ2-7; 12 bases line up with TRBD1. Trimming removed 6 bases from V and 6 bases from J; junction bases left unmatched: 5. The CDR3 totals 14 residues. The germline CDR1 and CDR2 sequences are KGHDR and SFDVKD. The CDR3 nucleotides are TGTGCCACCAGTTCGGGGACAGGGGGCGGCGAGCAGTACTTC. Encoded protein: CATSSGTGGGEQYF.

The J gene is TRBJ1-1, the V gene TRBV11-2, with D perhaps matching TRBD1 (5 bases). The CDR3 spans 13 residues. Germline V gene data show CDR1 as SGHAT and CDR2 as FQNNGV. Trimming took off 10 bases at V and 0 bases at J, with 12 bases between the two ends. CDR3 residues: CATRQTLNTEAFF. The CDR3 DNA follows: TGTGCCACCAGACAGACTTTGAACACTGAAGCTTTCTTT.

V and J are TRBV12-3 or TRBV12-4 and TRBJ1-5; the D is unclear. The ends were cut back, 5 bases at V and 3 bases at J, with 5 bases in the middle. The CDR3 has 12 amino acids. This chain's CDR3 is CASSPLNQPQHF. For the CDR3, the DNA is TGTGCCAGCAGTCCTCTCAATCAGCCCCAGCATTTT.

This sequence joins TRBV5-4 and TRBJ1-1, with a tentative D call TRBD1 (5 bases). CDR3 length equals 14 residues. V was shortened by 3 bases and J by 5 bases, with 14 bases between the two germline ends. Germline V CDR1 and CDR2: SGHNT, YYREEE (reference sequence). Here the CDR3 DNA reads TGTGCCAGCAGCTCGCCTGGGGGGAGGACTGAAGCTTTCTTT. Its protein product is CASSSPGGRTEAFF.

V usage is TRBV12-2 and J usage is TRBJ2-1; whether TRBD2, the table's D call, matches the DNA was not checked. TRBV12-2 constitutes a pseudogene. This CDR3 region has 17 residues. The CDR3 DNA reads TGTGCAAGTCGCTTAGCACTACTAGCGGGAGAGGGGAATGAGCAGTTCTTC. Its translation is CASRLALLAGEGNEQFF.